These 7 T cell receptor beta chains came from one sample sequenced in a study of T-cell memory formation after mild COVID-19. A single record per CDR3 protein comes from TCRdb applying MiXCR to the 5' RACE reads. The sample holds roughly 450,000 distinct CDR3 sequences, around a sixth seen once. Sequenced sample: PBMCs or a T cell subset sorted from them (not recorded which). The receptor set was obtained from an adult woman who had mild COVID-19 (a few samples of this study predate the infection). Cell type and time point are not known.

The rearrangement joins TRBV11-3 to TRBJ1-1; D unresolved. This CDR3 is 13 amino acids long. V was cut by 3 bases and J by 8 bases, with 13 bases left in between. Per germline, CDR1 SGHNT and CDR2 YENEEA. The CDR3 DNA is TGTGCCAGCAGCTTCGCTCGTCGAAGCGAAGCTTTCTTT. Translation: CASSFARRSEAFF.

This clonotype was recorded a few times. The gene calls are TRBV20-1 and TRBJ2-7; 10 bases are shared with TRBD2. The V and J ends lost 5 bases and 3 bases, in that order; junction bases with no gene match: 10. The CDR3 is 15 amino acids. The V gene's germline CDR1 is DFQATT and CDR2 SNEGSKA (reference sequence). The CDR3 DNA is TGCAGTGCTGAGAATCCTAGCGGGAGTTTCTACGAGCAGTACTTC. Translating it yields CSAENPSGSFYEQYF.

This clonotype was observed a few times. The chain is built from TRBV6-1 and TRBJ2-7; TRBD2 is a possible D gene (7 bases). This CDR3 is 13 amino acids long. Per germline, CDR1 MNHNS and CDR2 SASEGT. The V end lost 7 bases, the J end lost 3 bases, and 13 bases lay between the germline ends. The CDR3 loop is CASTPGGLYEQYF. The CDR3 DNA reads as TGTGCCAGCACCCCCGGGGGGCTCTACGAGCAGTACTTC.

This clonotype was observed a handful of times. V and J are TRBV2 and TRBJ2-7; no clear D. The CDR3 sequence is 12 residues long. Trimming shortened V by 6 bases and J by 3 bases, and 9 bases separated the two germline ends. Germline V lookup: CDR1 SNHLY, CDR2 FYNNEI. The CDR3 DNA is TGTGCCAGCAGCGCAATCGTCTACGAGCAGTACTTC. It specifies CASSAIVYEQYF.

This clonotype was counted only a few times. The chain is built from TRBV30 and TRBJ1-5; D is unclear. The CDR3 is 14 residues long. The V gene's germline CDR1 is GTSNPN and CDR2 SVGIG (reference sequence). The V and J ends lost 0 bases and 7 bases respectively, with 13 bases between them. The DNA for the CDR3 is TGTGCCTGGAGTGTAGGCATTGGGCGGCAGCCCCAGCATTTT. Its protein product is CAWSVGIGRQPQHF.

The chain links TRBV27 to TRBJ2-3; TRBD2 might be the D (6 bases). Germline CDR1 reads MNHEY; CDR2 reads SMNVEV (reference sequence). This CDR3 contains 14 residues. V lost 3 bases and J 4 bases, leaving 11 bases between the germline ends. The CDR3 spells CASSFGWGADTQYF. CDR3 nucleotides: TGTGCCAGCAGTTTCGGGTGGGGGGCAGATACGCAGTATTTT.

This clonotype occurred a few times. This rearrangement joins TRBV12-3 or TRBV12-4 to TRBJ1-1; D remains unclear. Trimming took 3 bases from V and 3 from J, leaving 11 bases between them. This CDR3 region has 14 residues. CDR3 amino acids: CASSFSRAYTEAFF. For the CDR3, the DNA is TGTGCCAGCAGTTTCAGTCGGGCCTACACTGAAGCTTTCTTT.